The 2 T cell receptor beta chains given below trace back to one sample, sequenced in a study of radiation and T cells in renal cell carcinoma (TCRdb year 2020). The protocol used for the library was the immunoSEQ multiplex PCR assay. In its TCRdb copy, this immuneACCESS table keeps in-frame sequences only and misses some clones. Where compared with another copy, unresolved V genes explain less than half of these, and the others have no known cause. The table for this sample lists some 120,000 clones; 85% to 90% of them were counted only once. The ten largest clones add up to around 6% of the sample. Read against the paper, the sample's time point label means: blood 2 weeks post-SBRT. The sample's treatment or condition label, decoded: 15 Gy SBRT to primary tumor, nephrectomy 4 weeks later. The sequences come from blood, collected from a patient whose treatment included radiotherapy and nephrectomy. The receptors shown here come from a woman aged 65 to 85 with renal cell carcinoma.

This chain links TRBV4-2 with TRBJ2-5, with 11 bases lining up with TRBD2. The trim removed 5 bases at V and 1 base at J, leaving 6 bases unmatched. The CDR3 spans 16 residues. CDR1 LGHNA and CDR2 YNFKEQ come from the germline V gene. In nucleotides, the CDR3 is TGTGCCAGCAGCTCACGACTAGCGGGATTCCAAGAGACCCAGTACTTC. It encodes CASSSRLAGFQETQYF.

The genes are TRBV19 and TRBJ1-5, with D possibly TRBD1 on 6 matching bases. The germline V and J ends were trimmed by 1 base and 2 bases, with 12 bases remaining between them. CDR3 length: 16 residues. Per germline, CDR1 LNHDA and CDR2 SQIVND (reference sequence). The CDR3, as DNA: TGTGCCAGTAGTATAGGCTCCGGGGGCCGCAATCAGCCCCAGCATTTT. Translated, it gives CASSIGSGGRNQPQHF.